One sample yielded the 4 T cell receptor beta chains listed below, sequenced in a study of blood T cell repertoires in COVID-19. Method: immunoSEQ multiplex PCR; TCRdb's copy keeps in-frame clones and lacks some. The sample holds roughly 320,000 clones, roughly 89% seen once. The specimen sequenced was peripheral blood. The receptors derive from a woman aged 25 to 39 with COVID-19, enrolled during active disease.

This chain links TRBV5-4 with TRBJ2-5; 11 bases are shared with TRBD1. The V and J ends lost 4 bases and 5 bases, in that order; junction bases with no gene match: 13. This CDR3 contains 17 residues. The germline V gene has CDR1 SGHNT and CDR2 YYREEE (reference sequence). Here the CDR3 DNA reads TGTGCCAGCAGCGGCGCCTTAGGACAGGGGGCGGGGGAGACCCAGTACTTC. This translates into CASSGALGQGAGETQYF.

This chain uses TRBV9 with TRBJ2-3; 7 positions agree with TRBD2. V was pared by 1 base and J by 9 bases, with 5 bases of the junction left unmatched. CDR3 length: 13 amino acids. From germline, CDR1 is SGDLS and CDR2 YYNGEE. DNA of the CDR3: TGTGCCAGCAGCGTAACTAGCGAGTCGACGCAGTATTTT. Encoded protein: CASSVTSESTQYF.

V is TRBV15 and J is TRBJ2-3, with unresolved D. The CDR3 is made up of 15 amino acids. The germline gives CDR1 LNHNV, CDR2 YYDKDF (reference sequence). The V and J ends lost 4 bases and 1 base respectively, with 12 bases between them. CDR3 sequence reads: CATSIGGIRTDTQYF. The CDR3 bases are TGTGCCACCAGCATTGGTGGCATCCGCACAGATACGCAGTATTTT.

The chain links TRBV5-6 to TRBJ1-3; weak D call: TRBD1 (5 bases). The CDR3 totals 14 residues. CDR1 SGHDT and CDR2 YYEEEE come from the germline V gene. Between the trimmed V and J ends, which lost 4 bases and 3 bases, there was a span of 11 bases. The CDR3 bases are TGTGCCAGCAGCCCCTGGGGGGTTGGAAACACCATATATTTT. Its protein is CASSPWGVGNTIYF.